Listed below are T cell receptor beta chains from one sample, sequenced in a study of OX40 agonist ivuxolimab in advanced cancers. Clones were read by immunoSEQ multiplex PCR, and TCRdb kept only the in-frame ones, dropping some. The table shows about 38,000 clones, with 80% to 95% occurring only once. The source was CD4+ or CD8+ T cells sorted from blood, collected in a trial of the OX40 agonist ivuxolimab. These receptors all come from an adult with an advanced solid tumor such as melanoma, head and neck, liver or kidney cancer. Both conserved end residues are part of each CDR3. A D gene is named only where the DNA matches it firmly. A row's size may be missing; if present it is once, few, many or a size class.

TRBV19,.,TRBJ1-6,once,TGTGCCAGTAGTACTCGGGAATCTCTCAGTTCACCCCTCCACTTT,CASSTRESLSSPLHF
TRBV9,.,TRBJ2-3,.,TGTGCCAGCAGCGTAGTGACGGGAGAGTCGACAGATACGCAGTATTTT,CASSVVTGESTDTQYF
TRBV28,.,TRBJ2-1,.,TGTGCCAGCAGTTTAGGCAGATACAATGAGCAGTTCTTC,CASSLGRYNEQFF
TRBV19,.,TRBJ2-7,.,TGTGCCAGTAGTCCGGGGCCCTACGAGCAGTACTTC,CASSPGPYEQYF
TRBV19,.,TRBJ1-5,.,TGTGCCAGTAGTACCGGACCAAATCAGCCCCAGCATTTT,CASSTGPNQPQHF
TRBV7-9,.,TRBJ1-1,.,TGTGCCAGCAGCTACACAGGAGAAGCTTTCTTT,CASSYTGEAFF
TRBV28,TRBD1,TRBJ2-1,.,TGTGCCAGCAGGTTCGACAGGGACAATGAGCAGTTCTTC,CASRFDRDNEQFF
TRBV7-2,TRBD1,TRBJ2-5,.,TGTGCCAGCAGCTTAGGGGACAGGGCCTACCAAGAGACCCAGTACTTC,CASSLGDRAYQETQYF
TRBV4-2,.,TRBJ2-1,.,TGTGCCAGCAGCCAAGGACCCCAAACTCTTACAAGCTCCTACAATGAGCAGTTCTTC,CASSQGPQTLTSSYNEQFF
TRBV2,TRBD1,TRBJ2-1,.,TGTGCCAGCTTTGCAGGGGGCTGGCGAAGCTCCTACAATGAGCAGTTCTTC,CASFAGGWRSSYNEQFF
TRBV7-9,.,TRBJ2-3,.,TGTGCCAGCAGCTTACTCCACACAGATACGCAGTATTTT,CASSLLHTDTQYF
TRBV19,.,TRBJ1-5,.,TGTGCCAGTAGGAGGGATAGCAATCAGCCCCAGCATTTT,CASRRDSNQPQHF
TRBV27,TRBD2,TRBJ2-5,.,TGTGCCAGCAGTTTAGTCGTGGGGGGGGAGACCCAGTACTTC,CASSLVVGGETQYF
TRBV11-2,TRBD1,TRBJ1-1,once,TGTGCCAGCAGCCCCCCGACAGGGCTCGAAGCTTTCTTT,CASSPPTGLEAFF
TRBV11-2,.,TRBJ2-1,.,TGTGCCAGCAGCTTGCTAGTAGTCGATGAGCAGTTCTTC,CASSLLVVDEQFF
TRBV5-7,.,TRBJ1-6,.,TGTGCCAGCGGGGGGGTCATGGGGCCCTATAATTCACCCCTCCACTTT,CASGGVMGPYNSPLHF
TRBV7-6,.,TRBJ2-5,.,TGTGCCAGCAGCCCCTCGGACAGCCAAGAGACCCAGTACTTC,CASSPSDSQETQYF
TRBV9,.,TRBJ2-3,.,TGTGCCAGCAGCCCGGACATCACAGATACGCAGTATTTT,CASSPDITDTQYF
TRBV12-5,.,TRBJ2-2,.,TGTGCTAGTGGTTTGAGGACAGAGGACACCGGGGAGCTGTTTTTT,CASGLRTEDTGELFF
TRBV5-6,.,TRBJ2-7,.,TGTGCCAGCAGCTTGGGGACGGGACGCGAGCAGTACTTC,CASSLGTGREQYF
TRBV5-5,TRBD1,TRBJ2-5,.,TGTGCCAGCAGCTGGACAGGAAAAGAGACCCAGTACTTC,CASSWTGKETQYF
TRBV5-1,.,TRBJ2-1,once,TGCGCCAGCAGCTCCTCAACCGGAAATGAGCAGTTCTTC,CASSSSTGNEQFF
TRBV7-2,TRBD1,TRBJ2-1,.,TGTGCCAGCAGCTCTTTCCGGGACAGTTCCTACAATGAGCAGTTCTTC,CASSSFRDSSYNEQFF
TRBV5-5,TRBD2,TRBJ2-2,once,TGTGCCAGCAGCTCTAAAGAGGGAGAACTAGCGGGAGTTGTCACCGGGGAGCTGTTTTTT,CASSSKEGELAGVVTGELFF
TRBV5-6,.,TRBJ2-4,.,TGTGCCAGCAGCCCCACTCCTGGGGGAGCCAAAAACATTCAGTACTTC,CASSPTPGGAKNIQYF
TRBV2,.,TRBJ2-5,.,TGTGCCAGCGGATTCGACAGTGGGTTGCTGGAGACCCAGTACTTC,CASGFDSGLLETQYF
TRBV10-3,.,TRBJ2-1,.,TGTGCCATCAGTTTCCGGGACCAAGGATACAATGAGCAGTTCTTC,CAISFRDQGYNEQFF
TRBV2,TRBD1,TRBJ2-3,once,TGTGCCAGCAGTAAATATGGACAGGGGGATGTCACAGATACGCAGTATTTT,CASSKYGQGDVTDTQYF
TRBV11-2,TRBD2,TRBJ2-7,.,TGTGCCAGCAGCTTCGGACTAGCGGGATCCTACTACGAGCAGTACTTC,CASSFGLAGSYYEQYF
TRBV7-9,TRBD1,TRBJ2-1,.,TGTGCCAGCAGCCACGGGACAGGTAAAGGGATTCTTCGGCAGTTCTTC,CASSHGTGKGILRQFF
TRBV6-9,.,TRBJ1-2,.,TGTGCCAGCAGTTATTCGCCCAAGGGTAACTATGGCTACACCTTC,CASSYSPKGNYGYTF
TRBV7-9,.,TRBJ2-3,.,TGTGCCAGCAGCTCCAACCCCACAGATACGCAGTATTTT,CASSSNPTDTQYF
TRBV6-1,TRBD2,TRBJ2-2,once,TGTGCCAGCAGTGAACCGGGAGGGGCATTAGGAACCGGGGAGCTGTTTTTT,CASSEPGGALGTGELFF
TRBV28,.,TRBJ2-1,.,TGTGCCAGCGCTCGCAACCTTTACAATGAGCAGTTCTTC,CASARNLYNEQFF
TRBV4-3,TRBD1,TRBJ2-7,.,TGCGCCAGCAGCCTCACGGACAGGGCGATCTACGAGCAGTACTTC,CASSLTDRAIYEQYF
TRBV29-1,TRBD1,TRBJ1-2,.,TGCAGCGTCGATGGGACAGGGGGCAATGGCTACACCTTC,CSVDGTGGNGYTF
TRBV5-1,.,TRBJ2-6,.,TGCGCCAGCAGCCCACGGGACATACACTCTGGGGCCAACGTCCTGACTTTC,CASSPRDIHSGANVLTF
TRBV27,.,TRBJ1-2,.,TGTGCCAGCAGTCTTAAAGGTTGGGGCGGCCCGTACGGCTACACCTTC,CASSLKGWGGPYGYTF
TRBV30,TRBD1,TRBJ2-2,.,TGTGCCTGGAGTGTAATTCAGGGGGCCGGGGAGCTGTTTTTT,CAWSVIQGAGELFF
TRBV2,.,TRBJ2-7,once,TGTGCCAGCCGGGCCCTCGAGCAGTACTTC,CASRALEQYF
TRBV19,.,TRBJ1-1,.,TGTGCCAGTAGTAACCTGCCCCAGGACACTGAAGCTTTCTTT,CASSNLPQDTEAFF
TRBV9,TRBD2,TRBJ2-1,.,TGTGCCAGCAGTGAAACTAGCGGTTACAATGAGCAGTTCTTC,CASSETSGYNEQFF
TRBV4-1,.,TRBJ2-2,.,TGCGCCAGCAGCCCCGACCCCTTTAACACCGGGGAGCTGTTTTTT,CASSPDPFNTGELFF
TRBV13,.,TRBJ2-5,.,TGTGCCAGCGGGACAACCTACCAAGAGACCCAGTACTTC,CASGTTYQETQYF
TRBV9,.,TRBJ2-2,.,TGTGCCAGCAGCGTAATTTCGAACACCGGGGAGCTGTTTTTT,CASSVISNTGELFF
TRBV7-2,TRBD2,TRBJ2-1,.,TGTGCCAGCAGCCCGCACGACGGGAGGGGGGAGCAGTTCTTC,CASSPHDGRGEQFF
TRBV10-2,TRBD2,TRBJ2-7,.,TGCGCCAGCTCTCCTAGCGGGGGTTCCTACGAGCAGTACTTC,CASSPSGGSYEQYF
TRBV7-3,TRBD2,TRBJ2-1,.,TGTGCCAGCAGCTCTCTAGCGGGAGGGCCTATTGGTGAGCAGTTCTTC,CASSSLAGGPIGEQFF
TRBV19,TRBD2,TRBJ2-3,.,TGTGCCACCACCTCTAGCGGGGCTAGCACAGATACGCAGTATTTT,CATTSSGASTDTQYF
TRBV15,.,TRBJ1-5,once,TGTGCCACCAGCAGAGAAGGAGCAGGGGTGGGCAATCAGCCCCAGCATTTT,CATSREGAGVGNQPQHF
TRBV7-9,.,TRBJ2-2,.,TGTGCCAGCAGCTTAAACCGGGAGCTGTTTTTT,CASSLNRELFF
TRBV12-5,.,TRBJ2-1,once,TGTGCTAGTGGTTTGGTATTAGGTGGGAGAACGGACAATGAGCAGTTCTTC,CASGLVLGGRTDNEQFF
TRBV7-8,.,TRBJ2-1,.,TGTGCCAGCAGCCTAACCACAGGGTATAATGAGCAGTTCTTC,CASSLTTGYNEQFF
TRBV2,.,TRBJ2-5,.,TGTGCCAGCATGTGGGACGGCCTCCAAGAGACCCAGTACTTC,CASMWDGLQETQYF
TRBV14,.,TRBJ2-7,.,TGTGCCAGCAGCCAAGACCGGCTAGTTTTCTACGAGCAGTACTTC,CASSQDRLVFYEQYF
TRBV28,.,TRBJ1-1,.,TGTGCCAGCAGTTTCGGTGGACGAAGACCGAACACTGAAGCTTTCTTT,CASSFGGRRPNTEAFF